Listed here are 26 T cell receptor beta chains from one sample, sequenced in a study of cytomegalovirus exposure and HLA in healthy donors. PCR employed 60 Vbeta and 13 Jbeta primers. Produced via immunoSEQ multiplex PCR; TCRdb's table is partial and in-frame only. The sample has 170,000 or so clones, 70% to 85% seen once; the top ten hold approximately 1.3%. Specimen: PBMCs. The receptors here all came from a woman in her thirties in good health and CMV-seropositive.

The CDR3, as DNA: TGTGCCAGCAGCTCGGGACTTACCTCCTACGAGCAGTACTTC. Residues: CASSSGLTSYEQYF. The rearrangement links TRBV7-2 to TRBJ2-7; possible D gene TRBD2, 6 bases. This CDR3 contains 14 residues. The V and J ends lost 4 bases and 0 bases respectively, with 10 bases between them. In germline, CDR1 is SGHTA, CDR2 FQGNSA.

The chain recombines TRBV11-3 with TRBJ2-7; a weak D match, TRBD1 (6 bases). The length of the CDR3 is 13 residues. Germline lookup yields CDR1 SGHNT and CDR2 YENEEA. With 0 bases removed from V and 4 bases from J, the gap between germline ends came to 7 bases. The CDR3 sequence: CASSLDRGYEQYF. Written as DNA, the CDR3 is TGTGCCAGCAGCTTAGATAGGGGGTACGAGCAGTACTTC.

The chain joins TRBV29-1 to TRBJ1-1; TRBD1 aligns across 8 bases. The V and J ends lost 1 base and 1 base, in that order; junction bases with no gene match: 5. The CDR3 spans 15 residues. CDR1 and CDR2 from the germline V gene are SQVTM and ANQGSEA. The CDR3 reads CSVEGGQVPNTEAFF. CDR3 in DNA: TGCAGCGTTGAAGGGGGACAGGTGCCGAACACTGAAGCTTTCTTT.

The chain is built from TRBV10-1 and TRBJ2-1; 9 positions match TRBD2. Germline values: CDR1 WNHNN, CDR2 SYGVQD (reference sequence). J lost 5 bases, V lost 2 bases, and 4 bases had no gene match. The CDR3 consists of 15 residues. The CDR3 sequence is CASSEGGRADNEQFF. DNA of the CDR3: TGCGCCAGCAGTGAGGGCGGGAGGGCCGACAATGAGCAGTTCTTC.

This chain joins TRBV9 and TRBJ1-2; D might be TRBD1 (5 bases). The CDR3 is 16 amino acids. Germline V gives CDR1 SGDLS, CDR2 YYNGEE. V was pared by 0 bases and J by 1 base, with 13 bases between. The CDR3 reads CASSVDGGDFNYGYTF. The CDR3 region has the DNA TGTGCCAGCAGCGTAGATGGGGGGGATTTTAACTATGGCTACACCTTC. Based on the CDR3 plus reference TRBV9 and TRBJ1-2, the full variable domain is DSGVTQTPKHLITATGQRVTLRCSPRSGDLSVYWYQQSLDQGLQFLIQYYNGEERAKGNILERFSAQQFPDLHSELNLSSLELGDSALYFCASSVDGGDFNYGYTFGSGTRLTVV.

The chain is built from TRBV5-1 and TRBJ2-3; 7 bases match TRBD1. Germline V gene data show CDR1 as SGHRS and CDR2 as YFSETQ. This CDR3 contains 15 residues. V dropped 0 bases and J dropped 3; count of bases not matched to a gene: 4. The CDR3 here is CASSLGGTETDTQYF. CDR3 bases: TGCGCCAGCAGCTTGGGAGGGACAGAGACAGATACGCAGTATTTT.

The chain couples TRBV2 to TRBJ1-1; 7 bases line up with TRBD1. In germline, CDR1 is SNHLY, CDR2 FYNNEI. J was trimmed by 4 bases and V by 6 bases; bases with no gene match: 5. This CDR3 region has 13 residues. CDR3 amino acids: CASSDDRATEAFF. The CDR3, as DNA: TGTGCCAGCAGCGATGACAGGGCCACTGAAGCTTTCTTT. Complete variable domain (other parts from reference TRBV2 and TRBJ1-1): EPEVTQTPSHQVTQMGQEVILRCVPISNHLYFYWYRQILGQKVEFLVSFYNNEISEKSEIFDDQFSVERPDGSNFTLKIRSTKLEDSAMYFCASSDDRATEAFFGQGTRLTVV.

The chain links TRBV5-6 to TRBJ2-1; 7 bases fit TRBD2. V was clipped by 4 bases and J by 7 bases; unmatched bases: 11. Per germline, CDR1 SGHDT and CDR2 YYEEEE. The CDR3 runs to 15 residues. The DNA of the CDR3 is TGTGCCAGCAGCCCTTCTTTATGGGAGGGGAATGAGCAGTTCTTC. Amino acid sequence: CASSPSLWEGNEQFF.

V usage is TRBV4-2 and J usage is TRBJ2-5, with TRBD2 as a possible D gene (6 bases). V shed 2 bases and J shed 2 bases, with 12 bases lying between them. Germline V gene sequence: CDR1 LGHNA, CDR2 YNFKEQ. The CDR3 totals 15 residues. Written as DNA, the CDR3 is TGTGCCAGCAGCCAAACATCCCTAGCGCAAGAGACCCAGTACTTC. Its translation: CASSQTSLAQETQYF.

The chain combines TRBV18 with TRBJ2-7, with a tentative D call TRBD2 (5 bases). The V gene's germline CDR1 is KGHSH and CDR2 LQKENI. This CDR3 contains 14 residues. V was trimmed by 3 bases and J by 0 bases, leaving 9 bases between them. CDR3 in amino acids: CASSPSLDSYEQYF. CDR3 DNA sequence: TGTGCCAGCTCACCGTCACTAGACTCCTACGAGCAGTACTTC.

This chain links TRBV5-1 with TRBJ2-1, with TRBD2 as a possible D gene (5 bases). The length of the CDR3 is 15 residues. V was clipped by 4 bases and J by 9 bases, with 20 bases between them. Looked up from germline, CDR1 is SGHRS and CDR2 is YFSETQ. CDR3 region: CASSQDSTAQSEQFF. CDR3 in DNA: TGCGCCAGCAGCCAGGACTCTACTGCTCAAAGTGAGCAGTTCTTC.

The count of this clone is one. The rearrangement links TRBV5-1 to TRBJ2-3, with 7 bases aligning to TRBD1. CDR1 is SGHRS, CDR2 YFSETQ, per germline. Germline trimming cut 4 bases from V and 2 bases from J; bases unmatched to any gene: 4. This CDR3 has 14 amino acids. The CDR3 loop reads CASSQGQYTDTQYF. CDR3 sequence (DNA): TGCGCCAGCAGCCAGGGACAGTACACAGATACGCAGTATTTT.

The chain is built from TRBV9 and TRBJ2-2, with D possibly TRBD2 on 5 matching bases. This CDR3 region has 15 residues. Germline loops: CDR1 SGDLS, CDR2 YYNGEE. V was trimmed by 3 bases and J by 5 bases, leaving 14 bases between them. The CDR3 spells CASSAQPGGTGELFF. CDR3 coding DNA: TGTGCCAGCAGCGCCCAACCAGGCGGGACCGGGGAGCTGTTTTTT.

The J gene is TRBJ1-1, the V gene TRBV30, with unresolved D. Germline assignment: CDR1 GTSNPN and CDR2 SVGIG (reference sequence). Trimming stripped 0 bases from V and 4 bases from J, with 3 bases between. The CDR3 has 11 amino acids. CDR3 in DNA: TGTGCCTGGAGTGTACTCACTGAAGCTTTCTTT. It codes for CAWSVLTEAFF.

The chain combines TRBV30 with TRBJ1-1, with unresolved D. Looked up from germline, CDR1 is GTSNPN and CDR2 is SVGIG (reference sequence). V was cut by 0 bases and J by 7 bases, with 6 bases left in between. There are 11 residues in the CDR3. The chain's CDR3 is CAWSVQLEAFF. For the CDR3, the DNA is TGTGCCTGGAGTGTACAGCTTGAAGCTTTCTTT.

The V and J genes are TRBV6-1 and TRBJ2-3; 7 nucleotides line up with TRBD2. J was trimmed by 4 bases and V by 11 bases; bases with no gene match: 12. This CDR3 is 14 amino acids long. Germline assignment: CDR1 MNHNS and CDR2 SASEGT. The CDR3 loop reads CAHDGASGPDTQYF. The CDR3 coding sequence is TGTGCCCACGACGGGGCTAGCGGTCCAGATACGCAGTATTTT.

V gene TRBV30 combines with J gene TRBJ2-7; 9 nucleotides match TRBD1. Germline V gene lookup returns CDR1 GTSNPN and CDR2 SVGIG (reference sequence). Germline trimming cut 0 bases from V and 6 bases from J; bases unmatched to any gene: 12. This CDR3 has 16 amino acids. Here the CDR3 reads CAWSVRFGTGRAEQYF. The DNA for the CDR3 is TGTGCCTGGAGTGTAAGGTTTGGGACAGGGAGGGCCGAGCAGTACTTC.

In DNA form, the CDR3 reads TGCGCCAGCAGCGGGGACACCTACGAGCAGTACTTC. This translates into CASSGDTYEQYF. V usage is TRBV5-1 and J usage is TRBJ2-7; a possible D gene is TRBD1 (6 bases). The V end was cut by 4 bases, the J end by 2 bases, with 7 bases between. The germline V gene encodes CDR1 SGHRS and CDR2 YFSETQ. The length of the CDR3 is 12 residues.

J is TRBJ2-6 and V is TRBV10-3; D gene uncertain. CDR3 length: 14 residues. The germline gives CDR1 ENHRY, CDR2 SYGVKD. V was cut by 0 bases and J by 2 bases, with 2 bases left in between. The CDR3 loop reads CAISESTGANVLTF. For the CDR3, the DNA is TGTGCCATCAGTGAGTCTACTGGGGCCAACGTCCTGACTTTC.

This clone came up once. The J gene is TRBJ1-1, the V gene TRBV27; D may be TRBD1 (5 bases). The germline V and J ends were trimmed by 3 bases and 3 bases, with 8 bases remaining between them. The CDR3 runs to 13 residues. Germline V gives CDR1 MNHEY, CDR2 SMNVEV (reference sequence). The CDR3 bases are TGTGCCAGCAGTTTGTGGGGGGACACTGAAGCTTTCTTT. This encodes CASSLWGDTEAFF.

The chain joins TRBV21-1 to TRBJ2-4; TRBD2, the table's D call, was not compared with the DNA. TRBV21-1 is designated a pseudogene. CDR3 length: 16 residues. The CDR3 is CASSKGELIAKNIQYF. CDR3 DNA: TGTGCCAGCAGCAAAGGGGAGTTAATAGCCAAAAACATTCAGTACTTC.

The chain couples TRBV14 to TRBJ1-2, with D perhaps matching TRBD1 (5 bases). The CDR3 spans 15 residues. Germline CDR1 SGHDN, CDR2 FVKESK. V was pared by 0 bases and J by 3 bases, with 11 bases between. The CDR3 reads CASSQEPGGYYGYTF. The CDR3 region has the DNA TGTGCCAGCAGCCAAGAGCCGGGGGGTTACTATGGCTACACCTTC.

This chain connects TRBV19 to TRBJ1-5, with 7 positions matching TRBD1. This CDR3 comprises 16 residues. In germline, CDR1 is LNHDA, CDR2 SQIVND (reference sequence). The ends lost 7 bases at V and 0 bases at J; junction bases unmatched: 9. The CDR3 nucleotides read TGTGCCAGTATCCCAGGGGGGAAATATAGCAATCAGCCCCAGCATTTT. Its protein product is CASIPGGKYSNQPQHF.

CDR3 DNA sequence: TGTGCCAGCAGCTTAGATGCGCACTCCTACGAGCAGTACTTC. It translates to CASSLDAHSYEQYF. This chain links TRBV7-7 with TRBJ2-7; no clear D gene. Germline V gene lookup returns CDR1 SSHAT and CDR2 FNYEAQ (reference sequence). The CDR3 consists of 14 residues. Trimming left V 1 base short and J 0 bases short, with 7 bases between.

The chain recombines TRBV6-5 with TRBJ1-1; TRBD1 matches at 9 bases. The ends lost 5 bases at V and 6 bases at J; junction bases unmatched: 10. The CDR3 runs to 15 residues. Germline loops: CDR1 MNHEY, CDR2 SVGAGI. The CDR3 sequence: CASSPPGQGFPEAFF. CDR3 in DNA: TGTGCCAGCAGTCCCCCGGGACAGGGTTTTCCTGAAGCTTTCTTT.

V gene TRBV5-4 combines with J gene TRBJ2-2; D not resolved. V gave up 5 bases and J gave up 0 bases, with 14 bases separating them. This CDR3 has 16 amino acids. Germline-derived CDR1 and CDR2 are SGHNT and YYREEE (reference sequence). CDR3 loop: CASRPTSLTNTGELFF. DNA of the CDR3: TGTGCCAGCAGGCCAACCTCGCTAACGAACACCGGGGAGCTGTTTTTT.